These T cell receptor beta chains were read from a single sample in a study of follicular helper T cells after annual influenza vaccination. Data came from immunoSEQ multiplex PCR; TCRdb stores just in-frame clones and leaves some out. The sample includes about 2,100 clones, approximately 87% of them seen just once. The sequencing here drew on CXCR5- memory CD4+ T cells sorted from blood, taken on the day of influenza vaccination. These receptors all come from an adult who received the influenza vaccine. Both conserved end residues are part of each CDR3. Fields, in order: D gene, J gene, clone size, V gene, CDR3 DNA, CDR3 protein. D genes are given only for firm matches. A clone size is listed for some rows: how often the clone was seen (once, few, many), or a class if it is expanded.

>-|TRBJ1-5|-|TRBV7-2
TGTGCCAGCAGCCCTGGGGGGGGCCGGAGCAATCAGCCCCAGCATTTT
CASSPGGGRSNQPQHF
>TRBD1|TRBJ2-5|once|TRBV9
TGTGCCAGCAGCCTGGGTATAGGGACAGGGCAAGAGACCCAGTACTTC
CASSLGIGTGQETQYF
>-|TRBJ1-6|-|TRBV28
TGTGCCAGCAGTTCCGGGGGCAGGAATTCACCCCTCCACTTT
CASSSGGRNSPLHF
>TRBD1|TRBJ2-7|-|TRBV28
TGTGCCAGCAGCCATAGGACAGGGAACTACGAGCAGTACTTC
CASSHRTGNYEQYF
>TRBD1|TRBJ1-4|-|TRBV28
TGTGCCAGCATCGATCCGACAGGGGGTGAAAAACTGTTTTTT
CASIDPTGGEKLFF
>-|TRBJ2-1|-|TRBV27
TGTGCCAGCAGTGAGGACTACTCCCGGCGGCCCAACAATGAGCAGTTCTTC
CASSEDYSRRPNNEQFF
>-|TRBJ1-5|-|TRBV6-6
TGTGCCAGCAGTTATTCGGACGGGGGCGGGCAGCCCCAGCATTTT
CASSYSDGGGQPQHF
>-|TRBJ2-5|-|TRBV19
TGTGCCGGAGCCCGACAGCACCAAGAGACCCAGTACTTC
CAGARQHQETQYF
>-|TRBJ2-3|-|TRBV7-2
TGTGCCAGCAGCTTTGGATCACTAACAGATACGCAGTATTTT
CASSFGSLTDTQYF
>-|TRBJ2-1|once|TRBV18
TGTGCCAGCTCACGAGACAGGTCCAATGAGCAGTTCTTC
CASSRDRSNEQFF
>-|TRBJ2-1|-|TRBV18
TGTGCCAGCTCACCGCCGGGGAGATCTTACAATGAGCAGTTCTTC
CASSPPGRSYNEQFF
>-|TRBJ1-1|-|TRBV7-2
TGTGCCAGCAGCGCGGATACAGGGATTTCAAAGGCTTTCTTT
CASSADTGISKAFF
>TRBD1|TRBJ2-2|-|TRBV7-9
TGTGCCAGCAAGAGGGCAGGGGGCCCCGGGGAGCTGTTTTTT
CASKRAGGPGELFF
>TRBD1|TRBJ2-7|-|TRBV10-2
TGCGCCAGCAGTGGGGGGGGACAGGGGAACTTC
CASSGGGQGNF
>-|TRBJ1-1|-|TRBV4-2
TGTGCCAGCAGCCAAGCGGCAGGGAAGGGGACTGAAGCTTTCTTT
CASSQAAGKGTEAFF
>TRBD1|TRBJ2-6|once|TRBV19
TGTGCCAGTAGTATGTGGGACAGGAGGGCAACCTCTGGGGCCAACGTCCTGACTTTC
CASSMWDRRATSGANVLTF
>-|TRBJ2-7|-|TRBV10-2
TGCGCCAGCGGATACGAGCAGTACTTC
CASGYEQYF